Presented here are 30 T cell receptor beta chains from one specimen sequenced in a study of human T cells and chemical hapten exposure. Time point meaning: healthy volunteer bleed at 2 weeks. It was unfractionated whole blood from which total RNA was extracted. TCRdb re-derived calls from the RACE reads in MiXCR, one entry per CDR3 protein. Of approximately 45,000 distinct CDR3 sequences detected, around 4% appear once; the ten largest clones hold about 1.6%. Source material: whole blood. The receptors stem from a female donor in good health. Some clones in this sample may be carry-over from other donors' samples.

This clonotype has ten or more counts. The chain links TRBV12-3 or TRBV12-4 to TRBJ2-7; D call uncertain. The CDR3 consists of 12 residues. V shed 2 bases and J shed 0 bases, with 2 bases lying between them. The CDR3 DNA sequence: TGTGCCAGCAGTTTAACCTCCTACGAGCAGTACTTC. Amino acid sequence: CASSLTSYEQYF.

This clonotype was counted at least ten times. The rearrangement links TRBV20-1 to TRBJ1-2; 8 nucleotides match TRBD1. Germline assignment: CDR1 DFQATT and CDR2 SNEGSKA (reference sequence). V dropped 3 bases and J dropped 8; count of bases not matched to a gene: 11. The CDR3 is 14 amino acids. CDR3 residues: CSARTGTGFGGYTF. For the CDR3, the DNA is TGCAGTGCTAGGACCGGGACAGGCTTTGGAGGCTACACCTTC.

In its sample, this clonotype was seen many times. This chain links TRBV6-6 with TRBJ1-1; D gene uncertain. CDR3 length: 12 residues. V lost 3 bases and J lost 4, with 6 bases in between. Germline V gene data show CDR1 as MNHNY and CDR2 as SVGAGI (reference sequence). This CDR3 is CASSYLGTEAFF. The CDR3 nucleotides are TGTGCCAGCAGTTATTTAGGCACTGAAGCTTTCTTT.

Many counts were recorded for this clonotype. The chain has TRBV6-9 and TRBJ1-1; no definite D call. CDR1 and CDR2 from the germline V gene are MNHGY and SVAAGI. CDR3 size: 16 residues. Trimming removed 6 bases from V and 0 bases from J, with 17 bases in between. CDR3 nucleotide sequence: TGTGCCAGCAGCCCCCCGCGGACGCCTCTGAACACTGAAGCTTTCTTT. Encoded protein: CASSPPRTPLNTEAFF.

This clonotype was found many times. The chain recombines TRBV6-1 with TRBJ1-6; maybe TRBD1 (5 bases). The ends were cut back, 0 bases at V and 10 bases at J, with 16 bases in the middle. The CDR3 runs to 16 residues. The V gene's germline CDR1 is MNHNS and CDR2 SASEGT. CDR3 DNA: TGTGCCAGCAGTGAAGCGGGAGGGGTTGCGTGGTCACCCCTCCACTTT. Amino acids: CASSEAGGVAWSPLHF.

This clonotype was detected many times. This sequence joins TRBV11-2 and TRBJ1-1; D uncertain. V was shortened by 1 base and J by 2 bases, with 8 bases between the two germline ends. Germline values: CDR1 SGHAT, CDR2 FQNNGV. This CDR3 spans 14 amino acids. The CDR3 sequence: CASSLGLSNTEAFF. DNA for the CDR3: TGTGCCAGCAGCTTAGGTTTAAGTAACACTGAAGCTTTCTTT.

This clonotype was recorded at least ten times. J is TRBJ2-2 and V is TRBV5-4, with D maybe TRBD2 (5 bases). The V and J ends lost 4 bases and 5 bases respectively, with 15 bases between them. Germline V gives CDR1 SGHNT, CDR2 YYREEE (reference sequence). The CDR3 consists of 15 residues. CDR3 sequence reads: CASSPRTSTTGELFF. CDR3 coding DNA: TGTGCCAGCAGCCCCCGGACTTCGACTACCGGGGAGCTGTTTTTT.

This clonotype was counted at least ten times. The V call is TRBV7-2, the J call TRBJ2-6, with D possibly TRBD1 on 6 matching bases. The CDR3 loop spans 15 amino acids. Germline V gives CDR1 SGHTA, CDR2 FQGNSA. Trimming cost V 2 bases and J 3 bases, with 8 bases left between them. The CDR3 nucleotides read TGTGCCAGCAGCTTAACAGGGTATGGGGCCAACGTCCTGACTTTC. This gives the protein CASSLTGYGANVLTF.

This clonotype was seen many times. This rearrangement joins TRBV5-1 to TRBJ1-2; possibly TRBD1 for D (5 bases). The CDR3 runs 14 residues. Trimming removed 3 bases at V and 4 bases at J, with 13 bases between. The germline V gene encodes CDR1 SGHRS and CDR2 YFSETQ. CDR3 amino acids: CASSSGSDSYGYTF. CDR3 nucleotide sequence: TGCGCCAGCAGCTCTGGATCTGACAGCTATGGCTACACCTTC.

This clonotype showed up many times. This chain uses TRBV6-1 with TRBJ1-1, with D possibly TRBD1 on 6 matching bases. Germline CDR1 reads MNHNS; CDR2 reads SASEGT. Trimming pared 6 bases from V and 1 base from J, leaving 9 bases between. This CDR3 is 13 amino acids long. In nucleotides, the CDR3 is TGTGCCAGCAGGGAGACAGGGAACACTGAAGCTTTCTTT. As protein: CASRETGNTEAFF.

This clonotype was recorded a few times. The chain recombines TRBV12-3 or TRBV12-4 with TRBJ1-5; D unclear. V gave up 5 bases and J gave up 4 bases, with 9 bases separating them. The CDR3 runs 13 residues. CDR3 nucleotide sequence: TGTGCCAGCAGTCTGATCATTAATCAGCCCCAGCATTTT. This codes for CASSLIINQPQHF.

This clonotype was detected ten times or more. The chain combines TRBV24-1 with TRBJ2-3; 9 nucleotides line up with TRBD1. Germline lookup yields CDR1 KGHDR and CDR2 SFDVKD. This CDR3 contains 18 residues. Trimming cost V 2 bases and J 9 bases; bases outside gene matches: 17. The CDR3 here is CATSDSGRDREGVWTQYF. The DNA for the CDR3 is TGTGCCACCAGTGATTCCGGCCGGGACAGGGAAGGGGTATGGACGCAGTATTTT.

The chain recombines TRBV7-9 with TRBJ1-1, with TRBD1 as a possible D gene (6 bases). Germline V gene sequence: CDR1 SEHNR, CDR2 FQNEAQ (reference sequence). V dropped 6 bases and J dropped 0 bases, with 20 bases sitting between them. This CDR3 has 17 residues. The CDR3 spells CASRATPTTGMNTEAFF. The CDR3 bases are TGTGCCAGCAGAGCTACCCCTACGACAGGAATGAACACTGAAGCTTTCTTT.

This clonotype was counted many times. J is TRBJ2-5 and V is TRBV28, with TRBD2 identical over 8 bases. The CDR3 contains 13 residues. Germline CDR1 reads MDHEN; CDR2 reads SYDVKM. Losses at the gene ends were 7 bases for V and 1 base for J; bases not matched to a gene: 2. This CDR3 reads CASTAGGQETQYF. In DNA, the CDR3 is TGTGCCAGCACGGCGGGGGGCCAAGAGACCCAGTACTTC.

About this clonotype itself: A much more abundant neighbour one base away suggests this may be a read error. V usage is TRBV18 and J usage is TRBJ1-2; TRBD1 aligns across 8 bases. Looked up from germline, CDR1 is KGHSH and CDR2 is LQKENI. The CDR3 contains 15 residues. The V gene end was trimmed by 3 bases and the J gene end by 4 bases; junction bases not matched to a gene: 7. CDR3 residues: CASSPKPDRGYGYTF. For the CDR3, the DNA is TGTGCCAGCTCACCGAAACCCGACAGGGGCTATGGCTACACCTTC.

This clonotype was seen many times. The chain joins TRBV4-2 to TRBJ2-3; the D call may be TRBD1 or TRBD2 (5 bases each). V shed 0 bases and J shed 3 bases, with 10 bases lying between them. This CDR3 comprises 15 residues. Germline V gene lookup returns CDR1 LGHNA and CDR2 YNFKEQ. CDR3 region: CASSQDFGATDTQYF. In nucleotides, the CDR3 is TGTGCCAGCAGCCAAGACTTCGGGGCTACAGATACGCAGTATTTT.

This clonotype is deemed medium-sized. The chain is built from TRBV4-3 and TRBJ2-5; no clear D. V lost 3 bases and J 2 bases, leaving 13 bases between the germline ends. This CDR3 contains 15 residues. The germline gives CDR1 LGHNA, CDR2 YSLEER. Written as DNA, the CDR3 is TGCGCCAGCAGCCAGAGGAATAGTGGGCAAGAGACCCAGTACTTC. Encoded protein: CASSQRNSGQETQYF.

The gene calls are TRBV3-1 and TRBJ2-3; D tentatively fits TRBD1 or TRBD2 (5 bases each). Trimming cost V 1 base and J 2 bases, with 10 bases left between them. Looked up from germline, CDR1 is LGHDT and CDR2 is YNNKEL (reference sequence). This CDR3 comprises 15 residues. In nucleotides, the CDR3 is TGTGCCAGCAGCCAAGCGGGGCGGCTCACAGATACGCAGTATTTT. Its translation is CASSQAGRLTDTQYF.

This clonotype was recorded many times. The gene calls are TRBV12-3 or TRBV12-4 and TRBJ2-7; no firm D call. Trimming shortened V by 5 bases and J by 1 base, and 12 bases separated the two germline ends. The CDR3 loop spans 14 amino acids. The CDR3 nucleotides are TGTGCCAGCAGTCGAATTGGCTTGTCCTACGAGCAGTACTTC. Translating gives CASSRIGLSYEQYF.

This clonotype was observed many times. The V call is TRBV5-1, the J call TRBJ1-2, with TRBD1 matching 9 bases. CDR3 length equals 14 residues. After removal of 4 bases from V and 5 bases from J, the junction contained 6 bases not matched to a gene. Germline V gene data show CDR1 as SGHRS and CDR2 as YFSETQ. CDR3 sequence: CASSLQGARYGYTF. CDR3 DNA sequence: TGCGCCAGCAGCCTACAGGGGGCCCGTTATGGCTACACCTTC.

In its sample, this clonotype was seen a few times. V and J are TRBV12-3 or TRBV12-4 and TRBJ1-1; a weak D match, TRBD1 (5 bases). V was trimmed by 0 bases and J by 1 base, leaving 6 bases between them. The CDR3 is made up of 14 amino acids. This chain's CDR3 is CASSLAGGNTEAFF. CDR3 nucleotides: TGTGCCAGCAGTTTAGCCGGGGGGAACACTGAAGCTTTCTTT.

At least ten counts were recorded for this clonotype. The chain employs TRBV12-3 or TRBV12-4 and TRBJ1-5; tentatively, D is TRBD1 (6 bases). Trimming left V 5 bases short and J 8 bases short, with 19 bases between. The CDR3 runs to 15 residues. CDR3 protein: CASSLTGGPGKPQHF. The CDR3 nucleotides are TGTGCCAGCAGTCTGACCGGGGGGCCGGGGAAGCCCCAGCATTTT.

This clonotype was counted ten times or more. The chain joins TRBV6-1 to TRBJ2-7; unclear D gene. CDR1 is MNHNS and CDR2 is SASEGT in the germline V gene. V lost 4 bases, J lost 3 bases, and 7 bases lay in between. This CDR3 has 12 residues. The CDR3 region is CASSAGGYEQYF. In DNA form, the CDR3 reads TGTGCCAGCAGTGCGGGCGGCTACGAGCAGTACTTC.

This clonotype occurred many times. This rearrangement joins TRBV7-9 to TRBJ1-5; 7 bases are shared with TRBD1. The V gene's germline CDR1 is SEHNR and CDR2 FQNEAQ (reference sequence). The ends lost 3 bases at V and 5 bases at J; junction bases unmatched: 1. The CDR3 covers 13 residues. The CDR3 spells CASSFQGDQPQHF. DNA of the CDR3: TGTGCCAGCAGCTTTCAGGGGGATCAGCCCCAGCATTTT.

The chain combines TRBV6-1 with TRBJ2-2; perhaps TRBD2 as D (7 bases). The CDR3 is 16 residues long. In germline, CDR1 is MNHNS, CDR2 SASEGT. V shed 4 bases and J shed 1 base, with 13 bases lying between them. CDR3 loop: CASSVTGGWNTGELFF. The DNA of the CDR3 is TGTGCCAGCAGTGTAACGGGGGGCTGGAACACCGGGGAGCTGTTTTTT.

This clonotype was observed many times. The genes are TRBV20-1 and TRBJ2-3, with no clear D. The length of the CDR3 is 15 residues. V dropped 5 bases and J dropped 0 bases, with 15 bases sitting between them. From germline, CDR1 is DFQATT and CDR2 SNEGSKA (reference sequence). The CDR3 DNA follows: TGCAGTGCTTCAGCCCGGGTAGGGAGCACAGATACGCAGTATTTT. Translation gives CSASARVGSTDTQYF.

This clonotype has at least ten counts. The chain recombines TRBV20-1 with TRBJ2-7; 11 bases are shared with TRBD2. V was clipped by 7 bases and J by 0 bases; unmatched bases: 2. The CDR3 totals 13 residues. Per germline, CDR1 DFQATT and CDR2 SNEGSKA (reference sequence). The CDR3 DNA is TGCAGTGTCGGGACTAGCGGCTCCTACGAGCAGTACTTC. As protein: CSVGTSGSYEQYF.

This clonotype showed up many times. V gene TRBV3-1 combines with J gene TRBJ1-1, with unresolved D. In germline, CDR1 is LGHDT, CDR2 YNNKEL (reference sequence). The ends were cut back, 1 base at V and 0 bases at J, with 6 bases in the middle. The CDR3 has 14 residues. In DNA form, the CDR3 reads TGTGCCAGCAGCCAAGTTCTTTTGAACACTGAAGCTTTCTTT. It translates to CASSQVLLNTEAFF.

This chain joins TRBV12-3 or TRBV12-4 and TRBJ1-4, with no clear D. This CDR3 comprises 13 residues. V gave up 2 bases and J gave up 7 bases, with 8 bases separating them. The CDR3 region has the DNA TGTGCCAGCAGTTTATTAATAGCTGAAAAACTGTTTTTT. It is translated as CASSLLIAEKLFF.

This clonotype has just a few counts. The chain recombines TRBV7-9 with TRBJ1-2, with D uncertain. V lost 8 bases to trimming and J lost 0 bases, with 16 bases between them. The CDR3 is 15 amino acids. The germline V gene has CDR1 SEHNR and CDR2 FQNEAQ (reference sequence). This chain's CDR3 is CASGRGGEANYGYTF. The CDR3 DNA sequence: TGTGCCAGCGGCAGAGGTGGGGAGGCTAACTATGGCTACACCTTC.